This T cell receptor beta chain was recorded in a study of blood T cell dynamics during melanoma immunotherapy. Overall study context: First-line therapy was either pembrolizumab or nivolumab with ipilimumab for metastatic melanoma. Study-level results: Whether repertoire-driving clones were melanoma-specific could not be determined.

This table comes from immunoSEQ multiplex PCR, and its TCRdb copy is limited to in-frame clones, with some not included. This table has roughly 2,700 clones, 87% appearing once. Described time point: week 3, after first cycle of checkpoint inhibitor. Apart from a couple of fast progressors, RECIST 1.1 response was judged 12 weeks post-infusion. Note on this clone: Its antigen is not identified.

Germline V CDR1 and CDR2: SGHRS, YFSETQ. CDR3 size: 14 residues. Trimming pared 0 bases from V and 2 bases from J, leaving 7 bases between. The gene calls are TRBV5-1 and TRBJ2-3; D gene unclear. This receptor was identified in a human donor with melanoma. This specimen was blood, taken from a patient treated with checkpoint blockade. CDR3 DNA: TGCGCCAGCAGCTTGGTACGGAACACAGATACGCAGTATTTT. Encoded protein: CASSLVRNTDTQYF.